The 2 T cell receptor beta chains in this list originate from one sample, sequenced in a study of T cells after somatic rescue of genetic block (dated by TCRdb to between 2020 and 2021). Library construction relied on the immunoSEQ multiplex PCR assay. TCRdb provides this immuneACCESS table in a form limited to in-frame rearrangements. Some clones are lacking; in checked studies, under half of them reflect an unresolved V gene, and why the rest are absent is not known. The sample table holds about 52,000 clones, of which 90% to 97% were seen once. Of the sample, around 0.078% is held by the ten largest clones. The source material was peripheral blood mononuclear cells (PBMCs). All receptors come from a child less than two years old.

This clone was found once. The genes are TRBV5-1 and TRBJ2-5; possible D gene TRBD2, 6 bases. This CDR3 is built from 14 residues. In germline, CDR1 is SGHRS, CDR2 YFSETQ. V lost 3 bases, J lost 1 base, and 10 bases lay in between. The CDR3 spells CASSWRGPQETQYF. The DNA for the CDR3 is TGCGCCAGCAGCTGGAGGGGACCCCAAGAGACCCAGTACTTC.

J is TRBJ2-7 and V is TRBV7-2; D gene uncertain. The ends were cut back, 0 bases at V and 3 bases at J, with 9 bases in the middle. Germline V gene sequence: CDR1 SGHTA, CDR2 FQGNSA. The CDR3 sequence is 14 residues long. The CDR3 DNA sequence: TGTGCCAGCAGCTTAGCGTCAGGTGGCTACGAGCAGTACTTC. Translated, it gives CASSLASGGYEQYF.